One sample yielded the 18 T cell receptor beta chains listed below, sequenced in a study of cytomegalovirus exposure and HLA in healthy donors. The PCR employed 60 Vbeta primers together with 13 Jbeta primers. Sequencing was performed with immunoSEQ multiplex PCR; in TCRdb, only in-frame clones are kept and a portion is missing. The sample holds tens of thousands of clones, 70% to 85% seen once. Material: PBMCs. All receptors come from a man aged 18 to 30 in good health and CMV-seronegative.

The gene calls are TRBV5-8 and TRBJ2-2; 9 nucleotides agree with TRBD2. Germline V lookup: CDR1 SGHTS, CDR2 YDEGEE. The CDR3 covers 15 residues. V lost 1 base and J lost 6; bases outside the gene matches: 4. For the CDR3, the DNA is TGTGCCAGCAGCTTGTGGCGGGAGGGGCCCGGGGAGCTGTTTTTT. Amino acids: CASSLWREGPGELFF.

V and J are TRBV11-3 and TRBJ2-7, with 7 nucleotides matching TRBD1. In germline, CDR1 is SGHNT, CDR2 YENEEA. The CDR3 covers 13 residues. The trim removed 5 bases at V and 2 bases at J, leaving 3 bases unmatched. CDR3 nucleotide sequence: TGTGCCAGCAGCCCCGGGACAGCCTACGAGCAGTACTTC. This translates into CASSPGTAYEQYF.

This clone was picked up a small number of times. V and J are TRBV6-1 and TRBJ2-3, with 9 bases identical to TRBD2. With 4 bases clipped from V and 6 bases from J, the junction kept 11 bases outside the gene matches. Per the germline V gene, CDR1 is MNHNS and CDR2 is SASEGT. The length of the CDR3 is 16 residues. The CDR3 DNA follows: TGTGCCAGCAGTGCACTAGCGGGTAAATATATGGATACGCAGTATTTT. Translating gives CASSALAGKYMDTQYF.

V is TRBV18 and J is TRBJ2-2; perhaps TRBD1 as D (5 bases). The germline V gene encodes CDR1 KGHSH and CDR2 LQKENI. This CDR3 contains 15 residues. V was clipped by 3 bases and J by 5 bases, with 13 bases between them. CDR3 DNA sequence: TGTGCCAGCTCACCGCCAGGGCTTTGGACCGGGGAGCTGTTTTTT. Amino acids: CASSPPGLWTGELFF.

The chain carries TRBV28 and TRBJ2-5, with TRBD2 as a possible D gene (6 bases). Looked up from germline, CDR1 is MDHEN and CDR2 is SYDVKM. V was trimmed by 2 bases and J by 2 bases, leaving 12 bases between them. The CDR3 runs to 15 residues. The CDR3 loop is CASSLVAGRQETQYF. The CDR3 DNA reads as TGTGCCAGCAGTTTAGTGGCGGGGCGTCAAGAGACCCAGTACTTC.

This chain joins TRBV7-9 and TRBJ2-1; 9 positions agree with TRBD2. This CDR3 region has 14 residues. The ends lost 4 bases at V and 5 bases at J; junction bases unmatched: 3. CDR1 and CDR2 (germline): SEHNR, FQNEAQ (reference sequence). CDR3 sequence (DNA): TGTGCCAGCAGCTCTAGCGGGACACACAATGAGCAGTTCTTC. This sequence encodes CASSSSGTHNEQFF.

The chain combines TRBV6-4 with TRBJ1-1, with D perhaps matching TRBD1 (6 bases). The CDR3 length is 15 residues. The germline CDR1 and CDR2 sequences are MRHNA and SNTAGT. V was pared by 4 bases and J by 5 bases, with 17 bases between. Here the CDR3 reads CASSVTSGGRTEAFF. Written as DNA, the CDR3 is TGTGCCAGCAGTGTTACATCGGGGGGCCGGACTGAAGCTTTCTTT.

This clone was seen a few times. The CDR3 sequence is CASSDRSLAGGSEQFF. CDR3 DNA: TGTGCCAGCAGTGATCGAAGTCTAGCGGGAGGTAGTGAGCAGTTCTTC. The chain carries TRBV25-1 and TRBJ2-1, with 11 bases matching TRBD2. Trimming removed 3 bases from V and 9 bases from J; junction bases left unmatched: 10. The germline V gene encodes CDR1 MGHDK and CDR2 SYGVNS. CDR3 length: 16 residues.

J is TRBJ2-3 and V is TRBV6-5, with D maybe TRBD1 (6 bases). CDR3 length: 15 residues. V was trimmed by 4 bases and J by 0 bases, leaving 11 bases between them. The germline CDR1 and CDR2 sequences are MNHEY and SVGAGI. The chain's CDR3 is CASSSRTDSTDTQYF. CDR3 bases: TGTGCCAGCAGTTCCCGGACAGACAGCACAGATACGCAGTATTTT.

The V gene is TRBV6-1, the J gene TRBJ2-2, with TRBD1 matching over 7 bases. Germline V CDR1 and CDR2: MNHNS, SASEGT. V shed 6 bases, J shed 6 bases, and the junction held 10 bases outside the gene matches. The CDR3 runs to 15 residues. The chain's CDR3 is CASRSDRVGAGELFF. As DNA, the CDR3 is TGTGCCAGCAGAAGCGACAGGGTTGGCGCCGGGGAGCTGTTTTTT.

CDR3 nucleotides: TGTGCCAGCAGCAGGCCGGACAGAACCTACGAGCAGTACTTC. Its protein is CASSRPDRTYEQYF. This sequence joins TRBV5-8 and TRBJ2-7, with D tentatively TRBD1 (6 bases). The CDR3 is 14 residues long. The germline V and J ends were trimmed by 4 bases and 2 bases, with 13 bases remaining between them. Germline V lookup: CDR1 SGHTS, CDR2 YDEGEE.

This chain connects TRBV9 to TRBJ2-3, with D perhaps matching TRBD2 (6 bases). This CDR3 spans 16 amino acids. V lost 0 bases, J lost 5 bases, and 16 bases lay in between. The germline V gene has CDR1 SGDLS and CDR2 YYNGEE. In nucleotides, the CDR3 is TGTGCCAGCAGCGTAGGTGGAGGGAGAGATGGAGATACGCAGTATTTT. Translating it yields CASSVGGGRDGDTQYF. Variable domain in full (rest from reference TRBV9 and TRBJ2-3): DSGVTQTPKHLITATGQRVTLRCSPRSGDLSVYWYQQSLDQGLQFLIQYYNGEERAKGNILERFSAQQFPDLHSELNLSSLELGDSALYFCASSVGGGRDGDTQYFGPGTRLTVL.

CDR3 sequence reads: CASSPGSIRGTNTEAFF. CDR3 bases: TGTGCCAGCAGCCCTGGGAGCATCAGGGGGACCAACACTGAAGCTTTCTTT. This chain links TRBV5-6 with TRBJ1-1; 7 nucleotides agree with TRBD1. With 4 bases clipped from V and 2 bases from J, the junction kept 14 bases outside the gene matches. Germline values: CDR1 SGHDT, CDR2 YYEEEE. This CDR3 is 17 amino acids long.

The chain joins TRBV4-2 to TRBJ2-2; the match to TRBD1 covers 8 bases. Germline lookup yields CDR1 LGHNA and CDR2 YNFKEQ. V gave up 2 bases and J gave up 5 bases; unmatched junction bases: 16. The length of the CDR3 is 19 residues. CDR3 sequence: CASSQWKTSGGASTGELFF. The CDR3 nucleotides are TGTGCCAGCAGCCAATGGAAAACGTCAGGGGGCGCGAGTACCGGGGAGCTGTTTTTT.

The J gene is TRBJ1-5, the V gene TRBV23-1, with D possibly being TRBD1 (5 bases). TRBV23-1 carries the ORF label, with uncertain function. The CDR3 is 17 amino acids. The V end lost 2 bases, the J end lost 5 bases, and 19 bases lay between the germline ends. CDR3 sequence reads: CASSQARRGVGYQPQHF. The DNA for the CDR3 is TGCGCCAGCAGTCAAGCCCGCCGGGGGGTAGGGTATCAGCCCCAGCATTTT.

The chain employs TRBV7-9 and TRBJ1-2, with a weak D call TRBD1 (5 bases). Trimming stripped 3 bases from V and 0 bases from J, with 20 bases between. CDR3 length: 18 residues. Per germline, CDR1 SEHNR and CDR2 FQNEAQ (reference sequence). The CDR3 loop is CASSFFRGTSGSNYGYTF. Here the CDR3 DNA reads TGTGCCAGCAGCTTTTTTCGGGGGACCTCTGGGTCTAACTATGGCTACACCTTC.

This clone was seen once. The J gene is TRBJ2-7, the V gene TRBV5-4, with TRBD1 matching 9 bases. The CDR3 totals 14 residues. CDR1 and CDR2 from the germline V gene are SGHNT and YYREEE (reference sequence). Trimming at V came to 4 bases and at J to 4 bases, leaving 6 bases not matched to a gene. The CDR3 coding sequence is TGTGCCAGCAGCCCCGGGACAGGGTTATACGAGCAGTACTTC. This encodes CASSPGTGLYEQYF. The full variable domain, with the rest looked up from reference TRBV5-4 and TRBJ2-7, is ETGVTQSPTHLIKTRGQQVTLRCSSQSGHNTVSWYQQALGQGPQFIFQYYREEENGRGNFPPRFSGLQFPNYSSELNVNALELDDSALYLCASSPGTGLYEQYFGPGTRLTVT.

This clone was seen only once. The chain uses TRBV11-3 and TRBJ2-7; perhaps TRBD2 as D (5 bases). Germline V CDR1 and CDR2: SGHNT, YENEEA. Trimming stripped 0 bases from V and 0 bases from J, with 18 bases between. This CDR3 has 18 residues. CDR3 region: CASSLDVSGGVSSYEQYF. The CDR3 coding sequence is TGTGCCAGCAGCTTAGATGTTAGTGGAGGTGTCAGCTCCTACGAGCAGTACTTC.